This passage covers 8 T cell receptor beta chains from one sample sequenced in a study of T cells in women clearing cervical HPV infection. The assay was immunoSEQ multiplex PCR, and TCRdb's table has in-frame clones only and misses some. The sample includes about 19,000 clones. The sequenced sample consisted of blood buffy coat. The receptor set was obtained from a woman aged 18 to 75 with a cervical HPV16 infection that either progressed to CIN3+ or cleared (not recorded which).

Note on this clone: The CDR3 end falls 3 residues outside the read, so it is completed with the germline J gene. The chain combines TRBV12-3 or TRBV12-4 with TRBJ2-3; 9 nucleotides agree with TRBD2. This CDR3 is built from 15 residues. The V gene end was trimmed by 3 bases and the J gene end by 5 bases; junction bases not matched to a gene: 6. CDR3 in amino acids: CASSFERGAGDTQYF. The covered CDR3 bases are TGTGCCAGCAGTTTTGAGCGGGGGGCGGGAGATACG.

Concerning this clone: The CDR3 end lies 3 residues beyond the end of the read and is filled in from the germline J gene. This chain connects TRBV2 to TRBJ1-5, with D possibly being TRBD1 (6 bases). This CDR3 has 15 amino acids. Germline assignment: CDR1 SNHLY and CDR2 FYNNEI. Between the trimmed V and J ends, which lost 9 bases and 2 bases, there was a span of 17 bases. Partial CDR3 DNA: TGTGCCAGTCGTACAGGGAGCTGGGGCAATCAGCCC. It codes for CASRTGSWGNQP. The whole CDR3 protein is CASRTGSWGNQPQHF. Combining the CDR3 with reference TRBV2 and TRBJ1-5 gives the whole variable domain EPEVTQTPSHQVTQMGQEVILRCVPISNHLYFYWYRQILGQKVEFLVSFYNNEISEKSEIFDDQFSVERPDGSNFTLKIRSTKLEDSAMYFCASRTGSWGNQPQHFGDGTRLSIL.

In regard to this clone: The sequenced fragment ends 3 residues before the CDR3 boundary, so the rest is inferred from the germline J gene. The chain combines TRBV6-4 with TRBJ2-3; no clear D. The CDR3 has 13 residues. V lost 2 bases, J lost 3 bases, and 6 bases lay in between. Germline values: CDR1 MRHNA, CDR2 SNTAGT. The CDR3 spells CASSDRATDTQYF. The DNA read from the CDR3 is TGTGCCAGCAGTGACAGGGCAACAGATACG.

A word on this clone: The read comes to an end 3 residues before the CDR3 does, leaving the germline J gene to fill in the end. The chain couples TRBV18 to TRBJ1-6, with D perhaps TRBD1 (6 bases). Trimming left V 6 bases short and J 6 bases short, with 18 bases between. Per germline, CDR1 KGHSH and CDR2 LQKENI. This CDR3 is 16 amino acids long. CDR3 loop: CASSRTWGGGNSPLHF. The CDR3 DNA, read in part, is TGTGCCAGCTCCCGTACATGGGGGGGCGGTAATTCACCC.

Note on this clone: The missing CDR3 end, 3 residues past where the read stops, is filled in from the germline J gene. This rearrangement joins TRBV6-2 or TRBV6-3 to TRBJ1-5; 7 bases align to TRBD1. Germline values: CDR1 MNHEY, CDR2 SVGEGT. V dropped 2 bases and J dropped 6; count of bases not matched to a gene: 10. This CDR3 spans 16 amino acids. The CDR3 sequence: CASSYPGRGLGQPQHF. The DNA read from the CDR3 is TGTGCCAGCAGTTACCCGGGAAGGGGGCTTGGTCAGCCC.

In the case of this clone: The read finishes 3 residues shy of the CDR3 end, and the germline J gene is used to complete it. V is TRBV5-1 and J is TRBJ2-1; 7 positions match TRBD1. With 4 bases clipped from V and 5 bases from J, the junction kept 12 bases outside the gene matches. Germline CDR1 reads SGHRS; CDR2 reads YFSETQ. CDR3 size: 16 residues. Here the CDR3 reads CASSPNLRDRNNEQFF. The CDR3 DNA, read in part, is TGCGCCAGCAGCCCTAATTTACGGGACAGAAACAATGAG.

For this clone: Read sequence stops 3 residues before the CDR3 end, and the germline J gene provides the missing end. The rearrangement uses TRBV18 and TRBJ1-2, with TRBD1 matching over 9 bases. CDR1 is KGHSH, CDR2 LQKENI, per germline. Trimming took 3 bases from V and 1 from J; bases not matched to a gene: 3. This CDR3 has 15 amino acids. CDR3 region: CASSPTGGFNYGYTF. The sequenced part of the CDR3 DNA is TGTGCCAGCTCACCTACAGGGGGCTTTAACTATGGC.

As concerns this clone: The read finishes 3 residues shy of the CDR3 end, and the germline J gene is used to complete it. The V call is TRBV20-1, the J call TRBJ1-5, with 7 bases matching TRBD1. V shed 6 bases and J 5 bases; nucleotides not matched to a gene: 4. The CDR3 has 12 residues. CDR1 DFQATT and CDR2 SNEGSKA come from the germline V gene (reference sequence). The covered CDR3 bases are TGCAGTGCCGGGGACAGTTATCAGCCC. Its translation is CSAGDSYQP. The full CDR3 sequence reads CSAGDSYQPQHF.